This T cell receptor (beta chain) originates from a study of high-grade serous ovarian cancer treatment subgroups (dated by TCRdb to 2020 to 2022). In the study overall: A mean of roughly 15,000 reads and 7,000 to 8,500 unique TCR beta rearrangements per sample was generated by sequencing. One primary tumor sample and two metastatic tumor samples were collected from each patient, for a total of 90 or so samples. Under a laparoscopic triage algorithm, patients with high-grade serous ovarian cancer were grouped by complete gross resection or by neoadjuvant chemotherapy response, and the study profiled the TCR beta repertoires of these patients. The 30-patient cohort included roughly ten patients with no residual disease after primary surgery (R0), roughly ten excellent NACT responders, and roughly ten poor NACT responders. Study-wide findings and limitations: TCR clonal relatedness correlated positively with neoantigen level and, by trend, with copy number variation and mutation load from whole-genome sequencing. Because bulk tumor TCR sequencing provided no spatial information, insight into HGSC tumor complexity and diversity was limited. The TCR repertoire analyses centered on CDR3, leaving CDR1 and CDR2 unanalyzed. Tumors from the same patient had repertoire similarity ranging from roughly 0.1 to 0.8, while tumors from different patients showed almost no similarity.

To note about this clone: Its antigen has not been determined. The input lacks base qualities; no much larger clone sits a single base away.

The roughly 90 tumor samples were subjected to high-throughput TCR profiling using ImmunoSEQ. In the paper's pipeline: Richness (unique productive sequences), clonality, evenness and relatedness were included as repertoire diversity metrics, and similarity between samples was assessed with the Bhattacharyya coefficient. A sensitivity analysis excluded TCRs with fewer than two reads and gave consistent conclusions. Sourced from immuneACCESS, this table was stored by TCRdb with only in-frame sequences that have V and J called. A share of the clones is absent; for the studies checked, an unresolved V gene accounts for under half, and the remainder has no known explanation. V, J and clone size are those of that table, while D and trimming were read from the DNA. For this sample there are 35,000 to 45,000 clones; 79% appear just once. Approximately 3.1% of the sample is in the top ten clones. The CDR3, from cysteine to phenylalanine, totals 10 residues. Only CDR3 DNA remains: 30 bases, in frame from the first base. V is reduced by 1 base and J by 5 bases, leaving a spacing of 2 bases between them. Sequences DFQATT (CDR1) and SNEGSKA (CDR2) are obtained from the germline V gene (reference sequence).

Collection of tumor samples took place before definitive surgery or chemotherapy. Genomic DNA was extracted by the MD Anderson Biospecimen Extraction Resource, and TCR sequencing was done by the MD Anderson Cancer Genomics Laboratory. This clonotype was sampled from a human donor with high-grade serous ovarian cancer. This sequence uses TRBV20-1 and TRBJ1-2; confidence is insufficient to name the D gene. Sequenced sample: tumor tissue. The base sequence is TGCAGTGCTAGAGGATATGGCTACACCTTC. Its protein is CSARGYGYTF.